This TCR beta chain came from a study of early T cells in non-severe SARS-CoV-2 infection. In TCRdb, the 5' RACE reads were re-called with MiXCR into one record per CDR3 protein. The sample yields roughly 72,000 distinct CDR3 sequences, 9.5% to 15% seen once. This receptor was identified in an adult who was a healthcare worker with PCR-confirmed SARS-CoV-2 infection or an uninfected control (not recorded which). Sequencing was performed on whole blood.

CDR3 loop: CSASPQMTYEQYF. The CDR3 DNA reads as TGCAGTGCTAGCCCGCAGATGACCTACGAGCAGTACTTC. V and J are TRBV20-1 and TRBJ2-7; D gene ambiguous. Germline V gene lookup returns CDR1 DFQATT and CDR2 SNEGSKA (reference sequence). Trimming cost V 3 bases and J 2 bases, with 11 bases left between them. The CDR3 covers 13 residues.